This T cell receptor (beta chain) is drawn from a study of Graves' ophthalmopathy and Graves' hyperthyroidism. Clinical symptoms, serum thyroxine, TRAb, thyroid ultrasound and orbital computed tomography determined diagnosis. This clonotype was counted ten times or more. RNA served as the template for amplifying TCR beta CDR3 regions. An opening RT-PCR round employed HTBI primers and preceded a second-round multiplex PCR. TCRdb itself ran the multiplex PCR reads through MiXCR, one entry per CDR3 protein. The sample yields 500,000 to 600,000 distinct CDR3 sequences, 35% to 45% seen once. V dropped 4 bases and J dropped 6 bases, with 13 bases sitting between them. The CDR3 is made up of 13 amino acids. Germline V lookup: CDR1 DFQATT, CDR2 SNEGSKA (reference sequence).

The sequenced material came from peripheral blood or thyroid tissue (not recorded which). The chain carries TRBV20-1 and TRBJ1-5, with D possibly TRBD1 on 6 matching bases. This sequence originates from an adult man with Graves' hyperthyroidism. The CDR3 nucleotides are TGCAGTGCTACTAACAGGGAAGGTCAGCCCCAGCATTTT. Translating gives CSATNREGQPQHF.